Presented here are 14 T cell receptor beta chains from one specimen sequenced in a study of control samples from healthy donors and cancer patients (dated by TCRdb to 2020 to 2022). Library preparation used the immunoSEQ multiplex PCR assay. Here the immuneACCESS table is served through TCRdb, limited to in-frame sequences with V and J called. Missing clones are a known gap in these copies; in checked studies unresolved V genes cover under half, and the rest lacks a known reason. The sample yields some 130,000 clones; 80% to 95% were counted once. The ten largest clones take up about 2.2% of the sample. The sequencing sample was made of blood. The source of these receptors is a woman aged 50 to 60 in good health.

The genes are TRBV9 and TRBJ2-1; a weak D match, TRBD1 (7 bases). Trimming left V 0 bases short and J 8 bases short, with 18 bases between. The germline V gene encodes CDR1 SGDLS and CDR2 YYNGEE. CDR3 size: 16 residues. The CDR3 loop reads CASSVEGGGRSYEQFF. CDR3 coding DNA: TGTGCCAGCAGCGTAGAAGGAGGGGGCCGTAGCTATGAGCAGTTCTTC.

V usage is TRBV25-1 and J usage is TRBJ1-2, with 7 nucleotides matching TRBD1. The CDR3 has 15 amino acids. V trimming: 3 bases; J trimming: 2 bases; junction bases outside the gene matches: 6. The V gene's germline CDR1 is MGHDK and CDR2 SYGVNS. The CDR3 protein is CASSDDGTVNYGYTF. Here the CDR3 DNA reads TGTGCCAGCAGTGACGACGGGACAGTCAACTATGGCTACACCTTC.

The chain carries TRBV19 and TRBJ2-7, with a possible D match to TRBD1 (5 bases). Germline CDR1 LNHDA, CDR2 SQIVND (reference sequence). V lost 0 bases, J lost 1 base, and 7 bases lay in between. This CDR3 has 14 amino acids. The CDR3 loop reads CASSIDTGSYEQYF. The CDR3 coding sequence is TGTGCCAGTAGTATAGACACAGGATCCTACGAGCAGTACTTC. The full variable domain, its missing parts supplied by reference TRBV19 and TRBJ2-7, is DGGITQSPKYLFRKEGQNVTLSCEQNLNHDAMYWYRQDPGQGLRLIYYSQIVNDFQKGDIAEGYSVSREKKESFPLTVTSAQKNPTAFYLCASSIDTGSYEQYFGPGTRLTVT.

The chain recombines TRBV10-2 with TRBJ2-1, with 10 positions matching TRBD2. V was pared by 6 bases and J by 8 bases, with 7 bases of the junction left unmatched. The CDR3 totals 14 residues. The germline V gene encodes CDR1 WSHSY and CDR2 SAAADI. DNA of the CDR3: TGCGCCAGCAGGGGACTAGCGAGGCCTGATGAGCAGTTCTTC. This codes for CASRGLARPDEQFF.

The V gene is TRBV6-5, the J gene TRBJ2-7, with D possibly matching TRBD2 (5 bases). Trimming stripped 11 bases from V and 5 bases from J, with 16 bases between. Germline V gives CDR1 MNHEY, CDR2 SVGAGI. This CDR3 spans 12 amino acids. CDR3 nucleotide sequence: TGTGCCGTCATCCCGGGGAGCCACGAGCAGTACTTC. The encoded protein is CAVIPGSHEQYF.

This chain connects TRBV5-6 to TRBJ1-2; 12 nucleotides agree with TRBD1. CDR3 length equals 16 residues. Germline CDR1 and CDR2: SGHDT and YYEEEE. The J segment lost 7 bases and the V segment lost 3 bases, leaving 10 bases of the junction unmatched. This CDR3 is CASSSGTGGGSSGYTF. In nucleotides, the CDR3 is TGTGCCAGCAGCTCCGGGACAGGGGGCGGATCTAGTGGCTACACCTTC.

The genes are TRBV5-8 and TRBJ1-1, with D perhaps matching TRBD1 (5 bases). Per germline, CDR1 SGHTS and CDR2 YDEGEE. V was shortened by 4 bases and J by 7 bases, with 11 bases between the two germline ends. This CDR3 is built from 12 residues. The CDR3 here is CASSPGVGEAFF. CDR3 coding DNA: TGTGCCAGCAGCCCGGGGGTGGGTGAAGCTTTCTTT.

This chain links TRBV12-5 with TRBJ1-3; D unresolved. The germline V and J ends were trimmed by 6 bases and 0 bases, with 15 bases remaining between them. The CDR3 sequence is 16 residues long. CDR1 and CDR2 from the germline V gene are LGHNT and FRNRAP. In nucleotides, the CDR3 is TGTGCTAGTGGACCGCGGGAGGGAGACTCTGGAAACACCATATATTTT. Translation gives CASGPREGDSGNTIYF. Filled out from reference TRBV12-5 and TRBJ1-3, the complete variable domain reads DARVTQTPRHKVTEMGQEVTMRCQPILGHNTVFWYRQTMMQGLELLAYFRNRAPLDDSGMPKDRFSAEMPDATLATLKIQPSEPRDSAVYFCASGPREGDSGNTIYFGEGSWLTVV.

V and J are TRBV6-5 and TRBJ1-2, with 8 bases aligning to TRBD1. V gave up 4 bases and J gave up 8 bases; unmatched junction bases: 12. Germline V gene lookup returns CDR1 MNHEY and CDR2 SVGAGI. The CDR3 has 15 residues. This CDR3 reads CASSSPGQEASGYTF. The CDR3 DNA is TGTGCCAGCAGTTCTCCGGGACAGGAGGCGTCCGGCTACACCTTC.

This chain links TRBV3-1 (or the pseudogene TRBV3-2) with TRBJ1-1; D uncertain. The length of the CDR3 is 15 residues. The germline V and J ends were trimmed by 1 base and 3 bases, with 12 bases remaining between them. Looked up from germline, CDR1 is LGHDT and CDR2 is YNNKEL (reference sequence). The CDR3 nucleotides are TGTGCCAGCAGCCAAGTCGAGGCCCGGGACACTGAAGCTTTCTTT. This translates into CASSQVEARDTEAFF.

The rearrangement uses TRBV28 and TRBJ1-5; 7 bases align to TRBD1. The germline V gene has CDR1 MDHEN and CDR2 SYDVKM. The junction had 4 bases not matched to a gene; V was cut back by 1 base and J by 1 base. This CDR3 is built from 16 residues. CDR3 in DNA: TGTGCCAGCAGTTTATACCGGGACAGAAGCAATCAGCCCCAGCATTTT. Its protein is CASSLYRDRSNQPQHF.

The J gene is TRBJ1-2, the V gene TRBV9, with D maybe TRBD1 (5 bases). Trimming took 0 bases from V and 3 from J, leaving 12 bases between them. The CDR3 is 15 residues long. The germline CDR1 and CDR2 sequences are SGDLS and YYNGEE. The CDR3 reads CASSVGGDAYYGYTF. In DNA, the CDR3 is TGTGCCAGCAGCGTAGGGGGGGACGCGTACTATGGCTACACCTTC.

This sequence joins TRBV7-9 and TRBJ1-3; D gene uncertain. Germline values: CDR1 SEHNR, CDR2 FQNEAQ (reference sequence). V was clipped by 1 base and J by 0 bases, with 7 bases between them. The CDR3 is 15 amino acids. The CDR3 nucleotides are TGTGCCAGCAGCTTAGAAGGGATCTCTGGAAACACCATATATTTT. This sequence encodes CASSLEGISGNTIYF.

This chain joins TRBV28 and TRBJ2-7; TRBD2 agrees at 10 bases. The CDR3 has 14 amino acids. Germline-derived CDR1 and CDR2 are MDHEN and SYDVKM. V shed 5 bases and J 2 bases; nucleotides not matched to a gene: 3. This chain's CDR3 is CASSQAGGTYEQYF. CDR3 DNA sequence: TGTGCCAGCAGTCAAGCGGGAGGGACCTACGAGCAGTACTTC.